These 32 T cell receptor delta chains were all obtained from the same sample, sequenced in a study of gamma-delta T cells after stem cell transplantation (dated by TCRdb to the mid-2010s). The method behind the library was RT-PCR. Sequenced on an Illumina MiSeq. TCRdb reanalyzed the public reads with the CATT caller, and identical DNA sequences were merged afterwards. The sample table lists around 10,000 delta-chain clones, 1% to 1.5% of them with a count of one. Around a tenth of the sample is held by the ten biggest clonotypes. Source material: gamma-delta T cells. These receptors came from a human donor. It is not recorded whose cells these are; they may come from a transplant donor.

This chain links TRDV2 with TRDJ1; TRDD3 aligns across 8 bases. The CDR3 extends over 15 amino acids. Germline lookup yields CDR1 GEAIGNYY and CDR2 EKD. J was trimmed by 1 base and V by 1 base; bases with no gene match: 4. CDR3 bases: TGTGCCTGTGACACTCTACTGGGGGTCACCGATAAACTCATCTTT. It codes for CACDTLLGVTDKLIF.

This clone occurred a few times. TCRdb pairs this DNA with a much larger clone's protein that differs at residue 15, likely a read error; the protein shown was translated from the DNA. The J gene is TRDJ1, the V gene TRDV2; TRDD3 agrees at 11 bases. Germline CDR1 reads GEAIGNYY; CDR2 reads EKD. This CDR3 comprises 19 residues. The CDR3 loop reads CACDSVVGDTRTATNKLIF. In DNA, the CDR3 is TGTGCCTGTGACTCGGTGGTGGGGGATACGCGGACTGCCACCAATAAACTCATCTTT.

In the case of this clone: TCRdb assigns this DNA the protein of a much larger clone, which departs from its translation at residue 9; this likely reflects a read error, and the protein shown comes from translating the DNA. The V gene is TRDV2, the J gene TRDJ1, with TRDD3 matching over 8 bases. Losses at the gene ends were 3 bases for V and 0 bases for J; bases not matched to a gene: 14. Germline V gene sequence: CDR1 GEAIGNYY, CDR2 EKD. The CDR3 runs to 18 residues. The DNA of the CDR3 is TGTGCCTGTGACCCTGTACTGGGGGGCCCCTTGTACACCGATAAACTCATCTTT. Protein sequence: CACDPVLGGPLYTDKLIF.

About this clone: The protein that TCRdb holds for this DNA derives from a much larger clone and differs from the translated DNA at residue 15, which likely indicates a read error; the protein shown here is translated from the DNA. The rearrangement joins TRDV2 to TRDJ1; D is uncertain. CDR3 length: 17 amino acids. Germline values: CDR1 GEAIGNYY, CDR2 EKD. This CDR3 is CACDMLPNSPNTDKPIF. In DNA, the CDR3 is TGTGCCTGTGACATGTTACCGAACTCACCCAACACCGATAAACCCATCTTT.

In this sample, this clone turned up a few times. This chain uses TRDV2 with TRDJ1, with TRDD3 matching 13 bases. Losses at the gene ends were 3 bases for V and 7 bases for J; bases not matched to a gene: 10. This CDR3 is built from 16 residues. Germline V gene sequence: CDR1 GEAIGNYY, CDR2 EKD. CDR3: CACDPVLGDTLGKLIF. CDR3 bases: TGTGCCTGTGACCCTGTACTGGGGGATACGCTAGGTAAACTCATCTTT.

This clone was counted a few times. A read error may explain this, as a much larger clone is one base away. Other nucleotide sequences from this sample produce the same CDR3. The chain couples TRDV2 to TRDJ1; D is uncertain. The CDR3 runs 15 residues. Per the germline V gene, CDR1 is GEAIGNYY and CDR2 is EKD. CDR3 sequence reads: CACDTVGRPDDKLIF. For the CDR3, the DNA is TGTGCCTGCGACACCGTTGGCCGACCCGACGATAAACTCATCTTT.

In this sample, this clone turned up a few times. Possible read error: a much larger clone is one base away. In DNA, the CDR3 is TGTGCCTGTGACACAGTGGGGGATCGCGATAAACCCATCTTT. This sequence encodes CACDTVGDRDKPIF. The chain recombines TRDV2 with TRDJ1, with 8 nucleotides matching TRDD3. This CDR3 comprises 14 residues. Germline V lookup: CDR1 GEAIGNYY, CDR2 EKD.

A few counts support this clone. This may come from a read error, since a much larger clone is one base off. The chain recombines TRDV2 with TRDJ1; TRDD3 agrees at 11 bases. CDR3 length: 17 amino acids. Germline V CDR1 and CDR2: GEAIGNYY, EKD. With 6 bases clipped from V and 0 bases from J, the junction kept 11 bases outside the gene matches. As DNA, the CDR3 is TGTGCCTGTTCTCCCTTACTGGGGGATAGGTACACCGATAAACTCATCTTT. It is translated as CACSPLLGDRYTDKLIF.

For this clone: This could be a read error, since a much larger clone is one nucleotide away. The chain uses TRDV2 and TRDJ1; TRDD3 is a possible D gene (6 bases). The CDR3 has 16 residues. From germline, CDR1 is GEAIGNYY and CDR2 EKD. The V gene lost 3 bases and the J gene lost 3 bases, with 19 bases spanning the gap. The CDR3, as DNA: TGTGCCTGTGACCCTCTGGAGGGGGACCACGCCGATAAACTCATCTTT. It is translated as CACDPLEGDHADKLIF.

V is TRDV2 and J is TRDJ1; D is perhaps TRDD3 (5 bases). CDR3 size: 16 residues. Trimming cost V 3 bases and J 0 bases, with 16 bases left between them. Germline CDR1 GEAIGNYY, CDR2 EKD. In nucleotides, the CDR3 is TGTGCCTGTGACGCCGTGGGGAGCGGGTACACCGATAAACTCATCTTT. Its translation: CACDAVGSGYTDKLIF.

This clone was observed a handful of times. TCRdb has a much larger clone's protein, which differs at residue 7 from the translation of this DNA, likely because of a read error; what is shown is the protein translated from the DNA. The chain uses TRDV2 and TRDJ1; 12 bases match TRDD3. The CDR3 sequence is 18 residues long. V lost 0 bases to trimming and J lost 2 bases; unmatched junction nucleotides: 9. Germline V gives CDR1 GEAIGNYY, CDR2 EKD. CDR3 in DNA: TGTGCCTGTGACACCGTACTGGGGGATACTCTGCTAACCGATAAACTCATCTTT. This gives the protein CACDTVLGDTLLTDKLIF.

J is TRDJ1 and V is TRDV2; 8 bases fit TRDD3. The CDR3 loop spans 19 amino acids. Trimming took 4 bases from V and 0 from J; bases not matched to a gene: 18. Looked up from germline, CDR1 is GEAIGNYY and CDR2 is EKD. The CDR3 is CACDLLLAGGRVYTDKLIF. DNA of the CDR3: TGTGCCTGTGATCTTCTACTGGCTGGGGGAAGAGTGTACACCGATAAACTCATCTTT.

This clone showed up just a few times. The chain couples TRDV2 to TRDJ1, with D possibly being TRDD3 (5 bases). The V and J ends lost 2 bases and 2 bases respectively, with 14 bases between them. The CDR3 contains 15 residues. Germline CDR1 is GEAIGNYY and CDR2 is EKD. CDR3 DNA: TGTGCCTGTGACAGAGTGGGGAGCGAGACCGATAAACTCATCTTT. It is translated as CACDRVGSETDKLIF.

This clone has more than one count but fewer than ten. A much more abundant neighbour one base away suggests this may be a read error. Within the sample, other DNA sequences also encode this same CDR3. This chain connects TRDV2 to TRDJ1; TRDD3 might be the D (6 bases). The V and J ends lost 2 bases and 3 bases respectively, with 15 bases between them. The CDR3 runs to 15 residues. Germline CDR1 is GEAIGNYY and CDR2 is EKD. CDR3 DNA sequence: TGTGCCTGTGACAGCTGGGGTGAGAGGGCCGATAAACTCATCTTT. This gives the protein CACDSWGERADKLIF.

On this clone: This may arise from a read error, as a much more abundant clone is one base away. The rearrangement links TRDV2 to TRDJ1; 13 positions agree with TRDD3. J gave up 1 base and V 0 bases, and 10 bases lay outside the gene matches. Looked up from germline, CDR1 is GEAIGNYY and CDR2 is EKD. The CDR3 is 19 amino acids. The CDR3 loop reads CACDTLLGDTLRSTDKLIF. CDR3 coding DNA: TGTGCCTGTGACACCCTACTGGGGGATACGCTGAGAAGCACCGATAAACTCATCTTT.

The chain recombines TRDV2 with TRDJ1; 11 bases fit TRDD3. This CDR3 is built from 18 residues. Germline loops: CDR1 GEAIGNYY, CDR2 EKD. The junction had 12 bases not matched to a gene; V was cut back by 3 bases and J by 1 base. DNA of the CDR3: TGTGCCTGTGACCCTGTACTGGGGGATAATCCCCCCACCGATAAACTCATCTTT. Translating gives CACDPVLGDNPPTDKLIF.

As to this clone: Only one base separates this from a far larger clonotype, so it likely reflects a read error. The chain couples TRDV2 to TRDJ1, with TRDD3 matching over 9 bases. This CDR3 has 15 amino acids. Germline CDR1 reads GEAIGNYY; CDR2 reads EKD. This CDR3 reads CACDTLLGELDRLIF. In DNA, the CDR3 is TGTGCCTGTGACACCTTACTGGGGGAGCTCGATAGACTCATCTTT.

This chain links TRDV2 with TRDJ1; 8 positions agree with TRDD3. The ends lost 0 bases at V and 5 bases at J; junction bases unmatched: 22. This CDR3 has 20 amino acids. Germline CDR1 reads GEAIGNYY; CDR2 reads EKD. The CDR3 DNA reads as TGTGCCTGTGACACCGGGATGTACTGGGGGCTGGTCAGGGGCGTTGATAAACTCATCTTT. Translating gives CACDTGMYWGLVRGVDKLIF.

A remark on this clone: The protein given by TCRdb reflects a much larger clone and differs at residue 11 from this DNA's translation, likely from a read error; the protein shown is the DNA's translation. The CDR3 DNA follows: TGTGCCTGTGACACCGGGCTACTGGTGAGGGGTACGGTGGACACCCGACAGATGTTTTTC. It is translated as CACDTGLLVRGTVDTRQMFF. The chain employs TRDV2 and TRDJ3, with TRDD3 as a possible D gene (5 bases). Germline V lookup: CDR1 GEAIGNYY, CDR2 EKD. The CDR3 is made up of 20 amino acids. Deletions cut 0 bases from V and 6 bases from J, with 23 bases between.

In its sample, this clone ranks as large. This sample also contains other DNA sequences that code for the same CDR3. The chain couples TRDV2 to TRDJ1; 9 nucleotides align to TRDD3. Trimming removed 0 bases from V and 0 bases from J; junction bases left unmatched: 4. Germline CDR1 is GEAIGNYY and CDR2 is EKD. The CDR3 length is 16 residues. The CDR3 loop is CACDTLGDLYTDKLIF. CDR3 nucleotides: TGTGCCTGTGACACCCTGGGGGATCTGTACACCGATAAACTCATCTTT.

In this sample, this clone is medium-sized (0.01 to 0.1%). In the same sample, other DNA sequences code for this CDR3. The chain joins TRDV2 to TRDJ1, with 7 bases lining up with TRDD3. There are 18 residues in the CDR3. The V segment lost 4 bases and the J segment 0 bases; nucleotides outside the gene matches: 16. In germline, CDR1 is GEAIGNYY, CDR2 EKD. The CDR3 DNA reads as TGTGCCTGTGATTCCGTACTGGGGCCTAAGAGTTACACCGATAAACTCATCTTT. Its protein product is CACDSVLGPKSYTDKLIF.

This clone was detected a few times. The rearrangement uses TRDV2 and TRDJ3, with TRDD3 matching over 12 bases. V was clipped by 0 bases and J by 0 bases; unmatched bases: 11. Germline values: CDR1 GEAIGNYY, CDR2 EKD. The CDR3 loop spans 22 amino acids. CDR3 in amino acids: CACDTVASLGDTRSWDTRQMFF. The CDR3 DNA reads TGTGCCTGTGACACCGTGGCTTCCCTGGGGGATACGCGCTCCTGGGACACCCGACAGATGTTTTTC.

Turning to this clone: A far more abundant clone sits one base away, making this likely a read error. The identical CDR3 is also encoded by other nucleotide sequences in the sample. V and J are TRDV2 and TRDJ1; D unresolved. Germline V gene sequence: CDR1 GEAIGNYY, CDR2 EKD. The CDR3 consists of 17 residues. CDR3: CACDTVGRRTVTDKLIF. CDR3 in DNA: TGTGCCTGTGACACCGTGGGACGGAGAACCGTGACCGACAAACTCATCTTT.

In this sample, this clone turned up a few times. TCRdb's protein, taken from a much larger clone, differs from this DNA's translation at residue 6, likely owing to a read error; the protein displayed comes from the DNA. Here the CDR3 reads CACDTAINGITGGYAVTDKLIF. In DNA form, the CDR3 reads TGTGCCTGTGACACCGCCATCAACGGAATAACTGGGGGATACGCTGTTACCGATAAACTCATCTTT. This chain connects TRDV2 to TRDJ1; 13 nucleotides line up with TRDD3. V lost 0 bases and J lost 2; bases outside the gene matches: 20. This CDR3 region has 22 residues. Germline V gene sequence: CDR1 GEAIGNYY, CDR2 EKD.

Worth noting for this clone: TCRdb's protein, taken from a much larger clone, differs from this DNA's translation at residue 9, likely owing to a read error; the protein displayed comes from the DNA. The chain joins TRDV2 to TRDJ1; 7 bases align to TRDD3. Germline-derived CDR1 and CDR2 are GEAIGNYY and EKD. This CDR3 region has 15 residues. Trimming at V came to 2 bases and at J to 4 bases, leaving 9 bases not matched to a gene. CDR3 protein: CACDSLGGHLDKLIF. The CDR3 nucleotides read TGTGCCTGTGACAGTCTGGGGGGCCACCTCGATAAACTCATCTTT.

This clone was picked up a small number of times. The V gene is TRDV2, the J gene TRDJ1, with D maybe TRDD3 (6 bases). Germline assignment: CDR1 GEAIGNYY and CDR2 EKD. The CDR3 runs 15 residues. V lost 3 bases and J lost 2, with 15 bases in between. The CDR3 spells CACDAWGPVTDKLIF. The CDR3 DNA sequence: TGTGCCTGTGACGCCTGGGGACCCGTGACCGATAAACTCATCTTT.

This clone was seen only a few times. The amino acid sequence in TCRdb belongs to a much larger clone and departs from this DNA's translation at residue 19, likely a sequencing read error; the sequence shown is translated from the DNA. This chain uses TRDV2 with TRDJ3; 9 positions match TRDD3. This CDR3 spans 22 amino acids. Germline lookup yields CDR1 GEAIGNYY and CDR2 EKD. The CDR3 DNA sequence: TGTGCCTGTGACACCCCAGGGAGTACTGGGGGACTCTTCTCCTGGGACACCCGACGGATGTTTTTC. Residues: CACDTPGSTGGLFSWDTRRMFF.

Details on this clone: The translation of this DNA and the TCRdb protein of a much larger clone differ at residue 3, probably owing to a read error; the protein shown here is translated from the DNA. The chain employs TRDV2 and TRDJ1; TRDD3 aligns across 7 bases. The germline gives CDR1 GEAIGNYY, CDR2 EKD. This CDR3 is built from 16 residues. CDR3 sequence (DNA): TGTGCCCGTGACTCAATACTGGGGCTTGGAGCCGATAAACTCATCTTT. It codes for CARDSILGLGADKLIF.

As concerns this clone: Being one base from a much bigger clone, this may be a read error. Other DNA sequences in this specimen translate into the identical CDR3. The chain couples TRDV2 to TRDJ1; weak D call: TRDD3 (6 bases). Germline CDR1 and CDR2: GEAIGNYY and EKD. The CDR3 is 17 residues long. The CDR3 DNA is TGCGCCTGTGACACCGTTGAAGAAAAGGGGGTGGATGGGGGACTCATCTTT. Its translation: CACDTVEEKGVDGGLIF.

This clone appeared a few times. The V gene is TRDV2, the J gene TRDJ1; TRDD3 agrees at 11 bases. V lost 4 bases to trimming and J lost 3 bases; unmatched junction nucleotides: 12. Germline loops: CDR1 GEAIGNYY, CDR2 EKD. The CDR3 is 17 amino acids. CDR3 sequence: CACDDLVGDTPADKLIF. In DNA, the CDR3 is TGTGCCTGTGATGACCTCGTGGGGGATACGCCGGCCGATAAACTCATCTTT.

This clone was counted only a few times. Translating this DNA gives a protein that differs at residue 17 from the TCRdb one, which belongs to a much larger clone; a read error is likely, and the protein shown is this translation. The rearrangement links TRDV2 to TRDJ1; TRDD3 matches 10 bases. Germline loops: CDR1 GEAIGNYY, CDR2 EKD. There are 18 residues in the CDR3. Here the CDR3 reads CACDTLEGGIRSTDKLTF. CDR3 coding DNA: TGTGCCTGTGACACCCTCGAGGGGGGGATACGCTCCACCGATAAACTCACCTTT.

This clone was counted only a few times. A read error likely explains why the TCRdb protein, taken from a much larger clone, differs from this DNA's translation at residue 5; the protein shown is translated from the DNA. This sequence joins TRDV2 and TRDJ1, with 10 bases fitting TRDD3. Germline assignment: CDR1 GEAIGNYY and CDR2 EKD. The CDR3 contains 15 residues. The V and J ends lost 2 bases and 9 bases, in that order; junction bases with no gene match: 11. CDR3 protein: CACDILGDSTLELIF. CDR3 DNA sequence: TGTGCCTGTGACATACTGGGGGATTCAACTCTCGAACTCATCTTT.